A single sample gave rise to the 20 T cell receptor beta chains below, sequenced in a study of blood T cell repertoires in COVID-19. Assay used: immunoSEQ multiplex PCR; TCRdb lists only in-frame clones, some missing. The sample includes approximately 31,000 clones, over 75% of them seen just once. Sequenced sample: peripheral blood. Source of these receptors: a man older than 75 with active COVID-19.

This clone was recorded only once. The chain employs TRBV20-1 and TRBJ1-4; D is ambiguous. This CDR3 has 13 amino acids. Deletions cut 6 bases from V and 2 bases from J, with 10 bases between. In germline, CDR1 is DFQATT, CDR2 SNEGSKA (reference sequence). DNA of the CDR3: TGCAGTGCGAGTGACGTCACTAATGAAAAACTGTTTTTT. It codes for CSASDVTNEKLFF.

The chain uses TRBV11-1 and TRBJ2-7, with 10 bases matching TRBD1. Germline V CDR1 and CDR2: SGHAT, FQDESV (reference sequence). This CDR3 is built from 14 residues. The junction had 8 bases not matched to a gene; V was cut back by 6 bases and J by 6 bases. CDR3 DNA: TGTGCCAGCAGAACCGGGACAGGGGTGAGCGAGCAGTACTTC. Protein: CASRTGTGVSEQYF.

Here the CDR3 DNA reads TGCGCCAGCAGCTTTCTGGGGGCGACAGATACGCAGTATTTT. The encoded protein is CASSFLGATDTQYF. This chain links TRBV5-1 with TRBJ2-3; D is perhaps TRBD1 (6 bases). CDR3 size: 14 residues. CDR1 SGHRS and CDR2 YFSETQ come from the germline V gene. The germline V and J ends were trimmed by 2 bases and 3 bases, with 10 bases remaining between them. The whole variable domain, filled in from reference TRBV5-1 and TRBJ2-3, reads KAGVTQTPRYLIKTRGQQVTLSCSPISGHRSVSWYQQTPGQGLQFLFEYFSETQRNKGNFPGRFSGRQFSNSRSEMNVSTLELGDSALYLCASSFLGATDTQYFGPGTRLTVL.

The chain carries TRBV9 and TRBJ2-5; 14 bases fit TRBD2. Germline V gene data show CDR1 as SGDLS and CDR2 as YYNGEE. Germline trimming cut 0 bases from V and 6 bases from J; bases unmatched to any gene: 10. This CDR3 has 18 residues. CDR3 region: CASSVGLAGGPEEKTQYF. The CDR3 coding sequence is TGTGCCAGCAGCGTAGGACTAGCGGGGGGGCCGGAGGAAAAGACCCAGTACTTC. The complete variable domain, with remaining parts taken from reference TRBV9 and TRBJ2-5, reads DSGVTQTPKHLITATGQRVTLRCSPRSGDLSVYWYQQSLDQGLQFLIQYYNGEERAKGNILERFSAQQFPDLHSELNLSSLELGDSALYFCASSVGLAGGPEEKTQYFGPGTRLLVL.

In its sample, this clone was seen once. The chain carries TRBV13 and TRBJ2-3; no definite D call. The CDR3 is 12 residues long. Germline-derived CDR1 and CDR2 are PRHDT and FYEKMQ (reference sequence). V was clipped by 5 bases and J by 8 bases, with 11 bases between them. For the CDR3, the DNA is TGTGCCAGCAGCGTAAGACTGTTTACGCAGTATTTT. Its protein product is CASSVRLFTQYF.

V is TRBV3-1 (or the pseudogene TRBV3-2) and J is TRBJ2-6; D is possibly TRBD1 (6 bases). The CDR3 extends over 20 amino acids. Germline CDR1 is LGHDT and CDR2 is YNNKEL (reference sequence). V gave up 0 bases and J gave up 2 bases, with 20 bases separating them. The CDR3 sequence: CASSQDFRAGELAGANVLTF. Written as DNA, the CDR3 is TGTGCCAGCAGCCAAGATTTTAGGGCAGGGGAGTTGGCTGGGGCCAACGTCCTGACTTTC.

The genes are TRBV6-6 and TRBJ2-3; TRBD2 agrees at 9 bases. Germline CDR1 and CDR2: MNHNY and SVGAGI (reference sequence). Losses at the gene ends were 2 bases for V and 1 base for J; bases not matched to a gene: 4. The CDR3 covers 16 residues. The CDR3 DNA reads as TGTGCCAGCAGTTACCCGACTAGCGGCCGCACAGATACGCAGTATTTT. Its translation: CASSYPTSGRTDTQYF.

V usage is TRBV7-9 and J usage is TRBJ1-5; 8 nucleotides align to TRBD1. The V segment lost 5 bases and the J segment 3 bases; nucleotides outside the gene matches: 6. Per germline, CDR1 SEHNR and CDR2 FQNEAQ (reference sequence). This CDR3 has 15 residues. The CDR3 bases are TGTGCCAGCAGCACCGGGACAGGAGACAATCAGCCCCAGCATTTT. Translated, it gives CASSTGTGDNQPQHF.

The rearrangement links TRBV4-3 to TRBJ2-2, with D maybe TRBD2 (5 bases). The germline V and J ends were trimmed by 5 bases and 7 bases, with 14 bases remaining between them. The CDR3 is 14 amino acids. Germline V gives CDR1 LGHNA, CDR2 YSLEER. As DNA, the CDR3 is TGCGCCAGCAGCATGAGGGCTCGTGACGGGGAGCTGTTTTTT. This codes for CASSMRARDGELFF.

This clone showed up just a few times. CDR3 sequence reads: CASSYSAGQAFF. CDR3 coding DNA: TGTGCCAGCAGTTACTCTGCAGGGCAGGCTTTCTTT. The chain employs TRBV6-5 and TRBJ1-1; the D gene is possibly TRBD1 (5 bases). Per germline, CDR1 MNHEY and CDR2 SVGAGI. CDR3 length equals 12 residues. Trimming stripped 0 bases from V and 11 bases from J, with 10 bases between.

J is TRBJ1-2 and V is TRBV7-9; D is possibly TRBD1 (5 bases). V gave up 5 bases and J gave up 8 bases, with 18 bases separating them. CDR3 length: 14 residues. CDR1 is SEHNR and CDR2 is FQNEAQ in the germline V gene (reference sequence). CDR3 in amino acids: CASSPLGGSVGYTF. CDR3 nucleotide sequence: TGTGCCAGCAGCCCTCTGGGGGGTTCTGTAGGCTACACCTTC.

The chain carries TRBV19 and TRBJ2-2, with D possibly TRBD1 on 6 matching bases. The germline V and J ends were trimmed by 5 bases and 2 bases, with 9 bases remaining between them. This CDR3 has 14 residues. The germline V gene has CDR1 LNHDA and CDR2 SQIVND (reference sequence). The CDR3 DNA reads TGTGCCAGTAGTGGGGGCCTCAACACCGGGGAGCTGTTTTTT. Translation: CASSGGLNTGELFF.

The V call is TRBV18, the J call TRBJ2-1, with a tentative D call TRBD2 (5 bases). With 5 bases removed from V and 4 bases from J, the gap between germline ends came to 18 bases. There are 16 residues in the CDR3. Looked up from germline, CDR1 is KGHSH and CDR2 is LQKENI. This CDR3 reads CASSRGSGGRYNEQFF. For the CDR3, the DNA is TGTGCCAGCTCAAGAGGGTCGGGCGGGCGTTACAATGAGCAGTTCTTC.

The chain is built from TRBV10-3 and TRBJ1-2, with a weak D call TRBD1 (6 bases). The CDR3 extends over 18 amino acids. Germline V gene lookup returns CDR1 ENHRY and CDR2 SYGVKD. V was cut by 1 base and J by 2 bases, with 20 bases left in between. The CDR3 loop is CAISEWNRQAWENYGYTF. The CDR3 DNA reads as TGTGCCATCAGTGAGTGGAACCGACAGGCTTGGGAAAACTATGGCTACACCTTC.

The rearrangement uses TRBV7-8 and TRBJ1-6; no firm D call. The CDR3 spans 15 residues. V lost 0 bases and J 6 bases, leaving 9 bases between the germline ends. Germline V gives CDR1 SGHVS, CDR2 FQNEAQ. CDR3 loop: CASSLATGFNSPLHF. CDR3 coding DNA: TGTGCCAGCAGCTTAGCAACCGGGTTTAATTCACCCCTCCACTTT.

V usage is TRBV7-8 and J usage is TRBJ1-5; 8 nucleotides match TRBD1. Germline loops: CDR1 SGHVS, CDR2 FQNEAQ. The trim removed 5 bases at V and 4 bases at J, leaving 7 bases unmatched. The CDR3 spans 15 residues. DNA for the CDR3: TGTGCCAGCAGCCCCAGGACAGGGATGAATCAGCCCCAGCATTTT. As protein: CASSPRTGMNQPQHF.

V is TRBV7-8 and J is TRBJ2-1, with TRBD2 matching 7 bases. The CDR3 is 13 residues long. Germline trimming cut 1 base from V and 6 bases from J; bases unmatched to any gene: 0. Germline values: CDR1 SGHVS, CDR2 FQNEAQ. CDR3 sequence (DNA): TGTGCCAGCAGCTTAGGGGAGGGCAATGAGCAGTTCTTC. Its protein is CASSLGEGNEQFF.

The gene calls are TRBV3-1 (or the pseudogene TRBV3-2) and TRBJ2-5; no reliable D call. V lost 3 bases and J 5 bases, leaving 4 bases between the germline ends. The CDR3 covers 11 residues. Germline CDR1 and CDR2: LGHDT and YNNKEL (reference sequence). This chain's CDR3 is CASSHGETQYF. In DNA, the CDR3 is TGTGCCAGCAGCCACGGGGAGACCCAGTACTTC.

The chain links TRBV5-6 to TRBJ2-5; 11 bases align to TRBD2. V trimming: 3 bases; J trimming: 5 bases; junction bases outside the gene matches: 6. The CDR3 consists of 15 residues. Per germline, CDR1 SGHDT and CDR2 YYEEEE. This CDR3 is CASSSLAGGGETQYF. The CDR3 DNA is TGTGCCAGCAGCTCTCTAGCGGGGGGCGGGGAGACCCAGTACTTC.

The CDR3 sequence: CASSLQNPRFNTYEQYF. Here the CDR3 DNA reads TGTGCCAGCAGCCTACAAAACCCCAGGTTTAATACCTACGAGCAGTACTTC. The chain is built from TRBV7-8 and TRBJ2-7; D not certain. This CDR3 has 17 amino acids. Trimming left V 5 bases short and J 2 bases short, with 22 bases between. Germline CDR1 reads SGHVS; CDR2 reads FQNEAQ.